These T cell receptor beta chains were read from a single sample in a study of blood T cell repertoires in COVID-19. Libraries were prepared by immunoSEQ multiplex PCR; TCRdb keeps only in-frame clonotypes and omits some of them. The table lists some 270,000 clones, roughly 88% of them singletons, with roughly 9.6% in the top ten. Sample: peripheral blood. These receptors came from an older woman with acute or convalescent COVID-19. Both conserved end residues are part of each CDR3. D genes are given only for firm matches. A row's size may be missing; if present it is once, few, many or a size class.

. . TRBJ1-2 TRBV18 TGTGCCAGCTCCCCCCGATTAGATGGCTACACCTTC CASSPRLDGYTF
. . TRBJ2-7 TRBV7-3 TGTGCCAGCAGCTTAACCTCGGGGTACGAGCAGTACTTC CASSLTSGYEQYF
. . TRBJ1-4 TRBV7-9 TGTGCCAGCAGCCAGAGCTGGGACATGGCTGAAAAACTGTTTTTT CASSQSWDMAEKLFF
. . TRBJ1-1 TRBV9 TGTGCCAGCAGCGCCACGACAGACACTGAAGCTTTCTTT CASSATTDTEAFF
TRBD2 few TRBJ2-5 TRBV6-5 TGTGCCAGCAGTTACTCGAGGCGGGGGGGAGAGACCCAGTACTTC CASSYSRRGGETQYF
. . TRBJ1-5 TRBV5-5 TGTGCCAGCAGCCCTTCGGGACTTGGCCCCTATAGCAATCAGCCCCAGCATTTT CASSPSGLGPYSNQPQHF
TRBD1 . TRBJ1-4 TRBV6-5 TGTGCCAGCAGAGGACAGGGGTTTAATGAAAAACTGTTTTTT CASRGQGFNEKLFF
. . TRBJ1-1 TRBV30 TGTGCCTGGAGTGTATCGGGGGGGACTGAAGCTTTCTTT CAWSVSGGTEAFF
. . TRBJ1-1 TRBV27 TGTGCCAGCAGCCACGGGGAGAACACTGAAGCTTTCTTT CASSHGENTEAFF
. once TRBJ2-7 TRBV4-1 TGCGCCAGCAGCCCGGACAGTACAGGGCCCTTTGCCCAGCAGTACTTC CASSPDSTGPFAQQYF
TRBD2 once TRBJ2-7 TRBV6-2/TRBV6-3 TGTGCCAGCAGTTACCCCACCTTAGCGGGGGGATCGACAGAGCAGTACTTC CASSYPTLAGGSTEQYF
. . TRBJ2-7 TRBV7-2 TGTGCCAGCAGCTTTGAGGGTGGCGAGCAGTACTTC CASSFEGGEQYF
. . TRBJ2-2 TRBV30 TGTGCCTGGAGCGAACTGTCCGGGGAGCTGTTTTTT CAWSELSGELFF
. . TRBJ1-1 TRBV5-1 TGCGCCAGCAGCTCCTCCCTTTCTTGGACTGGGAACACTGAAGCTTTCTTT CASSSSLSWTGNTEAFF
. few TRBJ2-1 TRBV2 TGTGCCAGCAGTGAATGGGCCAGGGAAATCGATGAGCAGTTCTTC CASSEWAREIDEQFF
. . TRBJ1-1 TRBV12-3/TRBV12-4 TGTGCCACCTCAAGGGGAGGGTACACTGAAGCTTTCTTT CATSRGGYTEAFF
. . TRBJ1-2 TRBV24-1 TGTGCCACCAGTGATGGAGTAGACCCCTATGGAGGCTACACCTTC CATSDGVDPYGGYTF
TRBD2 . TRBJ2-3 TRBV7-6 TGTGCCAGCAGCTTTAATAGCGGGGGGGCTGATACGCAGTATTTT CASSFNSGGADTQYF
. . TRBJ1-2 TRBV5-1 TGCGCCAGCAGCCGAGATAACTATGGCTACACCTTC CASSRDNYGYTF
TRBD2 few TRBJ2-1 TRBV3-1/TRBV3-2 TGTGCCAGCAGCCAAGATCGAGGCGGGGGGGCTTTTAATGAGCAGTTCTTC CASSQDRGGGAFNEQFF
TRBD1 . TRBJ2-1 TRBV2 TGTGCCAGCGGGACAGGGTTAAGAAATGAGCAGTTCTTC CASGTGLRNEQFF
. . TRBJ1-6 TRBV19 TGTGCCAGTAACAGTTATAATTCACCCCTCCACTTT CASNSYNSPLHF
TRBD1 . TRBJ1-2 TRBV6-5 TGTGCCAGCAGTTACTCAGGGACAGGGCATGGCTACACCTTC CASSYSGTGHGYTF
TRBD1 . TRBJ1-6 TRBV18 TGTGCCAGCTCGCTGGACAGGGGCAATTCACCCCTCCACTTT CASSLDRGNSPLHF
. . TRBJ1-4 TRBV5-1 TGCGCCAGCAGCTTTTTAACTAGTAATGAAAAACTGTTTTTT CASSFLTSNEKLFF
TRBD1 . TRBJ2-3 TRBV18 TGTGCCAGCTCACCAGACCGACAGGGGGCTGGAGATACGCAGTATTTT CASSPDRQGAGDTQYF
TRBD1 . TRBJ1-5 TRBV19 TGTGCCAGTAACGGACAGGGAGGCAATCAGCCCCAGCATTTT CASNGQGGNQPQHF
. once TRBJ1-2 TRBV3-1/TRBV3-2 TGTGCCAGCAGCCTGGGGGCTGTCTATGGCTACACCTTC CASSLGAVYGYTF
. . TRBJ1-2 TRBV2 TGTGCCAGCATAAGACAGACTAACTATGGCTACACCTTC CASIRQTNYGYTF
. . TRBJ1-5 TRBV2 TGTGCCAGCAGTTCGTCCAGGCTCAATCAGCCCCAGCATTTT CASSSSRLNQPQHF
TRBD1 . TRBJ1-2 TRBV6-6 TGTGCCAGCAGTTACTCGCAGGGGGCAAACGGCTACACCTTC CASSYSQGANGYTF
. . TRBJ1-5 TRBV20-1 TGCAGTGCCGGGGAGGCTCAGCCCCAGCATTTT CSAGEAQPQHF
. . TRBJ2-5 TRBV21-1 TGTGCCAGCAGCCTTAGGACTAGCGGGGGGCAAGAGACCCAGTACTTC CASSLRTSGGQETQYF
TRBD1 . TRBJ2-7 TRBV18 TGTGCCAGCGCGAACCGGGACAGCTCCTACGAGCAGTACTTC CASANRDSSYEQYF